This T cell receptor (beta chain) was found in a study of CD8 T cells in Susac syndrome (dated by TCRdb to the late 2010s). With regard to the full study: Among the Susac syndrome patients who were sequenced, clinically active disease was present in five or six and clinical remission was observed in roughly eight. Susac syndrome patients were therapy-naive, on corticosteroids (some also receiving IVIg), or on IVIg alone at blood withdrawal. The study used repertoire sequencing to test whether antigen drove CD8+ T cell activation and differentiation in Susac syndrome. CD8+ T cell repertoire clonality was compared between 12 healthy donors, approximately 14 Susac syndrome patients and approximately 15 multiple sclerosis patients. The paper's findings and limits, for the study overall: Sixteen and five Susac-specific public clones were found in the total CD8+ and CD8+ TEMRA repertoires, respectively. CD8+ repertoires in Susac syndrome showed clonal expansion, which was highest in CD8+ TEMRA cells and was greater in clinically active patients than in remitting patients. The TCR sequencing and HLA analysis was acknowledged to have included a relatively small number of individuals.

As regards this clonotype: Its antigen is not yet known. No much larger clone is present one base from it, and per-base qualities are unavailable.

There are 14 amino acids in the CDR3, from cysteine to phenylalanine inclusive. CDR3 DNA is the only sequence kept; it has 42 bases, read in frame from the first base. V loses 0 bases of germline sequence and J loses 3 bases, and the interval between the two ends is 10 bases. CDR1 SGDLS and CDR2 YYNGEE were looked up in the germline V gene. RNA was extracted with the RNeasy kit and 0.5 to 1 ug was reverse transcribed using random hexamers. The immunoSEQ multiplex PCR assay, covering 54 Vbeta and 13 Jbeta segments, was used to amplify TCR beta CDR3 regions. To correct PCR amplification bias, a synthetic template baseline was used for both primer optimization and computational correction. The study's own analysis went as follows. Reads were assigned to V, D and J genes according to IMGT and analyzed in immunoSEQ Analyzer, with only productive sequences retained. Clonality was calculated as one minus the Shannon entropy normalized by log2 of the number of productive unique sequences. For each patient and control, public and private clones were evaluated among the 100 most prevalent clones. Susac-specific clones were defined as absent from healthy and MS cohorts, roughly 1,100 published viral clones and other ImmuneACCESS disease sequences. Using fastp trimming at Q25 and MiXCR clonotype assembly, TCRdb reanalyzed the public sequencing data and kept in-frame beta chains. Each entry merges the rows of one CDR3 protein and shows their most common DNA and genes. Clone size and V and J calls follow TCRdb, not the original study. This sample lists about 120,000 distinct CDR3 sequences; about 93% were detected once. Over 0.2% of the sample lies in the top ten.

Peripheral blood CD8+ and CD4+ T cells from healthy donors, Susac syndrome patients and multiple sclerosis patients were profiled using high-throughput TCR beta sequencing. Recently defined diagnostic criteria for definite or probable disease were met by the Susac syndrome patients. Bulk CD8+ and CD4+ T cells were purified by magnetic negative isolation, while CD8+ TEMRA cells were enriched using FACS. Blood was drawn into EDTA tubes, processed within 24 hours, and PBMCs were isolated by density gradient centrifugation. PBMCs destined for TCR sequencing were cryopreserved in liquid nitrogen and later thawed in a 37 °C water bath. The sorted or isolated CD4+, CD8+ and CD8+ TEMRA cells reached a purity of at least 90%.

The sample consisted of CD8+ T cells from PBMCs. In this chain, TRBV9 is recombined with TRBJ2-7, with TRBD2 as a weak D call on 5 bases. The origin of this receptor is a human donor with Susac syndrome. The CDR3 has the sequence CASSVVGGDYEQYF. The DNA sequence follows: TGTGCCAGCAGCGTAGTCGGAGGCGACTACGAGCAGTACTTC.